The 9 T cell receptor delta chains below come from one sample, sequenced in a study of γδ T cells in repeated Plasmodium falciparum infection. TCRdb redid the clone calls on the multiplex PCR reads with CATT. The sample has about 51,000 delta-chain clones, 1.9% seen once; the top ten hold around 25%. Gammadelta T cells were flow-sorted from PBMC into Vgamma9/Vdelta2+ and Vdelta2-negative populations for bulk analysis. The sequenced material came from gamma-delta T cells from blood. All receptors derive from a pool of human donors (malaria-infected and uninfected, not separated).

This clone was seen many times. One base separates it from a far larger clone, so it is likely a read error. Other DNA variants within this sample encode the same CDR3. The V gene reported is TRDV2; the J gene is uncalled; the table's D call, TRDD3, has no DNA check behind it. The germline CDR1 and CDR2 sequences are GEAIGNYY and EKD. This CDR3 has 17 amino acids. The CDR3 is CACDAVGDGGYTDKLIF. The CDR3 DNA reads as TGTGCCTGTGACGCGGTGGGGGATGGGGGCTACACCGATAAGCTCATCTTT.

This clone was observed at least ten times. The protein TCRdb lists belongs to a much larger clone and differs from this DNA's translation at residue 3, which points to a read error; the protein shown is made from the DNA. V usage is TRDV2 and J usage is TRDJ3, with a possible D match to TRDD3 (6 bases). The CDR3 runs to 19 residues. Germline lookup yields CDR1 GEAIGNYY and CDR2 EKD. The CDR3 loop is CARDTLGFHSYGDTRQMFF. The CDR3 nucleotides read TGTGCCCGTGACACCCTGGGGTTCCATAGTTACGGGGACACCCGACAGATGTTTTTC.

This clone was seen repeatedly, ten times or more. TCRdb's listed protein matches a much larger clone and diverges from this DNA's translation at residue 3, likely through a read error; the protein shown comes from the DNA. The chain uses TRDV1 and TRDJ1; 10 bases fit TRDD3. Since TCRdb gives no J gene, matching the DNA to germline was used here to assign it. The CDR3 sequence is 16 residues long. Looked up from germline, CDR1 is TSWWSYY and CDR2 is QGS. Losses at the gene ends were 10 bases for V and 5 bases for J; bases not matched to a gene: 16. The CDR3 sequence is CAHRGGYAGYWDKLIF. The CDR3 coding sequence is TGTGCTCACAGAGGGGGATACGCGGGTTACTGGGATAAACTCATCTTT.

This clone was seen repeatedly, ten times or more. The V and J genes are TRDV1 and TRDJ1; 12 nucleotides match TRDD3. Germline assignment: CDR1 TSWWSYY and CDR2 QGS. With V trimmed by 4 bases and J by 0 bases, 27 bases remained unmatched. The CDR3 sequence is 24 residues long. The CDR3 here is CALGAIGDSIPRWGIRSDTDKLIF. The CDR3 nucleotides read TGTGCTCTTGGGGCCATAGGCGACTCGATCCCTCGCTGGGGGATACGCTCCGACACCGATAAACTCATCTTT.

This clone was detected a few times. The protein that TCRdb holds for this DNA derives from a much larger clone and differs from the translated DNA at residue 6, which likely indicates a read error; the protein shown here is translated from the DNA. This chain connects TRDV2 to TRDJ1; 9 nucleotides match TRDD3. The J gene was missing in TCRdb and was found by matching the end of the DNA to germline. The CDR3 spans 20 residues. Per germline, CDR1 GEAIGNYY and CDR2 EKD. J gave up 2 bases and V 0 bases, and 18 bases lay outside the gene matches. The CDR3 DNA reads TGTGCCTGTGACACCAAGGAAGTACGGGGATACGAGGGGGTTACCGATAAACTCATCTTT. Amino acids: CACDTKEVRGYEGVTDKLIF.

There are many counts of this clone. A far larger clone differs by one base, so this is likely a read error. Distinct nucleotide sequences in the sample also encode this CDR3. The V and J genes are TRDV1 and TRDJ1, with TRDD3 identical over 12 bases. The J gene, not given by TCRdb, was assigned here from a germline match of the nucleotide sequence. With 3 bases clipped from V and 5 bases from J, the junction kept 4 bases outside the gene matches. This CDR3 spans 15 amino acids. CDR1 is TSWWSYY and CDR2 is QGS in the germline V gene. As DNA, the CDR3 is TGTGCTCTTGGGGAGGTACTGGGGGATACTGATAAACTCATCTTT. This encodes CALGEVLGDTDKLIF.

There are many counts of this clone. The protein given by TCRdb reflects a much larger clone and differs at residue 3 from this DNA's translation, likely from a read error; the protein shown is the DNA's translation. The genes are TRDV3 and TRDJ1; the match to TRDD3 covers 9 bases. This CDR3 contains 13 residues. Germline CDR1 reads TVYSNPD; CDR2 reads GDNSRS (reference sequence). The CDR3 is CALSRGDTRRLIF. The CDR3, as DNA: TGTGCCCTTAGTCGGGGGGATACCCGCAGACTCATCTTT.

A remark on this clone: TCRdb's entry gives the protein of a much larger clone, which mismatches this DNA's translation at residue 13, likely from a read error; the protein reported here is translated from the DNA. This chain connects TRDV3 to TRDJ1; 10 bases map to TRDD3. TCRdb carries no J gene annotation; the J gene was assigned here by matching the DNA with germline. CDR3 size: 28 residues. Trimming removed 2 bases from V and 1 base from J; junction bases left unmatched: 46. The germline CDR1 and CDR2 sequences are TVYSNPD and GDNSRS (reference sequence). CDR3 nucleotides: TGTGCCTTTCTGCGGCGATATTACTTGGACCCTCCTACAAGAGTGGGCTACTGGGGGATCAGATTCACCGATAAACTCATCTTT. It yields the protein CAFLRRYYLDPPTRVGYWGIRFTDKLIF.

On this clone itself: Since a far larger clone is one base different, this is likely a read error. The sample carries other DNA sequences with the same CDR3. The genes are TRDV1 and TRDJ1; TRDD3 aligns across 9 bases. As TCRdb names no J gene, one was assigned here on the basis of a DNA match to germline. The germline V gene has CDR1 TSWWSYY and CDR2 QGS. The V gene end was trimmed by 5 bases and the J gene end by 5 bases; junction bases not matched to a gene: 24. The CDR3 covers 20 residues. Here the CDR3 DNA reads TGTGCTCTTGGGAGAGGGAAGACCCCCTGGACAGGGGGATACCGAGATAAACTCATCTTT. Residues: CALGRGKTPWTGGYRDKLIF.